This TCR beta chain comes out of a study of cytomegalovirus exposure and HLA in healthy donors. Germline CDR1 and CDR2: SGDLS and YYNGEE. Trimming left V 0 bases short and J 10 bases short, with 16 bases between. CDR3 length equals 14 residues. Study-level results: When analyzed later, the rates of TCR association showed variation by HLA locus, with DRB1 the most and HLA-C the fewest. Looking again later, the authors saw that most CMV-associated TCR beta chains seemed HLA-restricted.

This clone was counted a single time. Its antigen is undetermined. PCR primers comprised 60 Vbeta and 13 Jbeta primers. Assay used: immunoSEQ multiplex PCR; TCRdb lists only in-frame clones, some missing. The data show under 200,000 clones, approximately 78% seen once. This chain uses TRBV9 with TRBJ1-1; D is perhaps TRBD1 (5 bases). The sequenced material came from PBMCs. This TCR was recovered from a woman between 35 and 50 years old in good health and CMV-seronegative. In DNA form, the CDR3 reads TGTGCCAGCAGCGTAGGTATGCTCGGGGGTCCAGCTTTCTTT. Translating gives CASSVGMLGGPAFF.